Below, one TCR beta chain is given with its context. The antigen remains undetermined. From CD4+ cells came CD45RA+ naive and CD45RA-negative memory subsets. The data were produced by immunoSEQ multiplex PCR, yet TCRdb's version contains in-frame clones alone and is incomplete. Altogether 2,500,000 or so clones are present, around 93% being singletons, with the ten largest covering around 0.35%. The germline gives CDR1 MDHEN, CDR2 SYDVKM. The length of the CDR3 is 14 residues. Trimming pared 6 bases from V and 7 bases from J, leaving 19 bases between. The data originate from a study of shared clonotypes between healthy human individuals. Whole-study results and caveats: A generally larger estimated richness was seen in naive subsets than in memory subsets.

The gene calls are TRBV28 and TRBJ2-7; D is ambiguous. This sequence was found in a man younger than 35 in good health. Some clones in this sample may be carry-over from other donors' samples. The source material was naive CD4+ T cells from PBMCs. Subset given: CD45RA+ positively selected. The CDR3 DNA reads TGTGCCAGCAGACCGGGCCAGTCGTTTGCAGAGCAGTACTTC. Protein: CASRPGQSFAEQYF.